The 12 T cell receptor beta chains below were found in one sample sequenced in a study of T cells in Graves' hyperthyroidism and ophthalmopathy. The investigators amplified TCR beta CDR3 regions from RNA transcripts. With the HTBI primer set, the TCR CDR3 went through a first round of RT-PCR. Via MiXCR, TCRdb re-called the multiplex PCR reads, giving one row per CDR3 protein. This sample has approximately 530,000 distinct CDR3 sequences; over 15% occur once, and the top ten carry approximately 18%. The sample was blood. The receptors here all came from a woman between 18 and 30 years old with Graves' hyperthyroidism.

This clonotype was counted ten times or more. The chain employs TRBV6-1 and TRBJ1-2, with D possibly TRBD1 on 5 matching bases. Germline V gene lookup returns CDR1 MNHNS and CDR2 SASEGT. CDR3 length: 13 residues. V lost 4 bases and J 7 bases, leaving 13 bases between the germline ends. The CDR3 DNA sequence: TGTGCCAGCAGTGCCGGGACCGCGAGTGGCTACACCTTC. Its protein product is CASSAGTASGYTF.

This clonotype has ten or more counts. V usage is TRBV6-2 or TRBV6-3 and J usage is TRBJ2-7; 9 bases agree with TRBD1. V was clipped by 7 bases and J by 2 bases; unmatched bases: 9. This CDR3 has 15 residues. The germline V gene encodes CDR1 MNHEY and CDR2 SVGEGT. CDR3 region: CASKYLQGAAYEQYF. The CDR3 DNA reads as TGTGCCAGCAAATACTTACAGGGGGCGGCCTACGAGCAGTACTTC.

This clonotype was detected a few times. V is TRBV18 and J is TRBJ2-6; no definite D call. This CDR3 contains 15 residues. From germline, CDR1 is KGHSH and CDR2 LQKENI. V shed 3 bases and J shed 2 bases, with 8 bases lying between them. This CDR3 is CASSPRATGANVLTF. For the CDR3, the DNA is TGTGCCAGCTCACCTCGGGCCACTGGGGCCAACGTCCTGACTTTC.

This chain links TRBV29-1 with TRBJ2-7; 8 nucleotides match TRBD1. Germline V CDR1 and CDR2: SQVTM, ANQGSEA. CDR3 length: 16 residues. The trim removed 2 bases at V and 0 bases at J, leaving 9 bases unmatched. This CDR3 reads CSVEIPGQVSSYEQYF. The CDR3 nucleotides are TGCAGCGTTGAAATTCCGGGACAGGTGTCCTCCTACGAGCAGTACTTC.

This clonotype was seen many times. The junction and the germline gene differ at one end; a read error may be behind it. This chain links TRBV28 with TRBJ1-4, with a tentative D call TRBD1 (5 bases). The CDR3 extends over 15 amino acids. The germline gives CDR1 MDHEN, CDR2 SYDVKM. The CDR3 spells CASSLGPATNEKLFF. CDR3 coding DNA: TGCGCCAGCAGCTTGGGGCCCGCAACTAATGAAAAACTGTTTTTT. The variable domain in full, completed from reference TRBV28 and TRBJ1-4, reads DVKVTQSSRYLVKRTGEKVFLECVQDMDHENMFWYRQDPGLGLRLIYFSYDVKMKEKGDIPEGYSVSREKKERFSLILESASTNQTSMYLCASSLGPATNEKLFFGSGTQLSVL.

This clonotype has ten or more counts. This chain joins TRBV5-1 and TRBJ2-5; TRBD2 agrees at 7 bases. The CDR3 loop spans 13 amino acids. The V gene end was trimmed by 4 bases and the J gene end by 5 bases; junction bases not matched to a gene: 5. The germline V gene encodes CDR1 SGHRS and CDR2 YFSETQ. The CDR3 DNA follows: TGCGCCAGCAGCATCGGGCGGGGGGAGACCCAGTACTTC. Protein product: CASSIGRGETQYF.

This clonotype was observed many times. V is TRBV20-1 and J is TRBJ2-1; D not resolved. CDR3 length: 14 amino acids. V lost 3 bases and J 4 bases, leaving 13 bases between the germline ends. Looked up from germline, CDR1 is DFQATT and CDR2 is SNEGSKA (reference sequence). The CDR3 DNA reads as TGCAGTGCTAGCAGGCTACCCCCGTACAATGAGCAGTTCTTC. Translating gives CSASRLPPYNEQFF.

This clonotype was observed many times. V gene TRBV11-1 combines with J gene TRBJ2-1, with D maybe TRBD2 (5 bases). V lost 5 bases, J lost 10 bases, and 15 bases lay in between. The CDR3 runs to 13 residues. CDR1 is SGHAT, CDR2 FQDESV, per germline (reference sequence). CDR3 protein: CASSPGVVREQFF. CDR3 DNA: TGTGCCAGCAGCCCCGGGGTGGTAAGGGAGCAGTTCTTC.

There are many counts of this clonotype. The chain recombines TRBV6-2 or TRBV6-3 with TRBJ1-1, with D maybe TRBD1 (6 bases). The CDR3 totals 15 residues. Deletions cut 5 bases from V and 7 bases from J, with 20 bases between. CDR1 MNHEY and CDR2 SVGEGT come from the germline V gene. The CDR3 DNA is TGTGCCAGCAGTCGACACGGGGACACCCGGATTGAAGCTTTCTTT. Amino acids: CASSRHGDTRIEAFF.

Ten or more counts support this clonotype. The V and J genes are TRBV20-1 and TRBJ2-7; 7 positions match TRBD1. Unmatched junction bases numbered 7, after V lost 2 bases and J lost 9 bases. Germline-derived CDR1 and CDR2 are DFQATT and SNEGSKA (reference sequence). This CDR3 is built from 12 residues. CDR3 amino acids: CSARKTQGRQYF. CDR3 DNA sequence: TGCAGTGCTAGAAAAACACAGGGGCGGCAGTACTTC.

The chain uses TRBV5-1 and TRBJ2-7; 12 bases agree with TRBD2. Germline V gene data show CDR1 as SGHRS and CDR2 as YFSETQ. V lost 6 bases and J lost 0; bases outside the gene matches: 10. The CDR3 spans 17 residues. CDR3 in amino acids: CASNLGLAGPSSYEQYF. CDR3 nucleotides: TGCGCCAGCAACTTAGGACTAGCGGGACCCAGCTCCTACGAGCAGTACTTC.

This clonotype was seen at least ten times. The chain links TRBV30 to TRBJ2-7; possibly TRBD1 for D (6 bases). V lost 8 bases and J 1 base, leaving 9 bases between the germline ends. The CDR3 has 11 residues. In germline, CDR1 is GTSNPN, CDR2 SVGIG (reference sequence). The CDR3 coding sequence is TGTGCCGGCGGACAGTCCTACGAGCAGTACTTC. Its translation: CAGGQSYEQYF. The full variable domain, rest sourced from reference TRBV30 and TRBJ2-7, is SQTIHQWPATLVQPVGSPLSLECTVEGTSNPNLYWYRQAAGRGLQLLFYSVGIGQISSEVPQNLSASRPQDRQFILSSKKLLLSDSGFYLCAGGQSYEQYFGPGTRLTVT.